One sample yielded the 14 T cell receptor beta chains listed below, sequenced in a study of blood T cell repertoires in COVID-19. Repertoires were generated with immunoSEQ multiplex PCR, while TCRdb's copy carries only in-frame clones and drops some. Here the sample spans nearly 80,000 clones, 75% to 95% being singletons. Sequencing used peripheral blood. Every receptor here comes from a woman aged 80 or older with acute or convalescent COVID-19.

In DNA form, the CDR3 reads TGTGCCAGCAGCTCCAATGTCGGCGGGGAGCTGTTTTTT. Its translation is CASSSNVGGELFF. The chain recombines TRBV7-9 with TRBJ2-2; D unresolved. Per the germline V gene, CDR1 is SEHNR and CDR2 is FQNEAQ (reference sequence). The CDR3 sequence is 13 residues long. With 4 bases removed from V and 7 bases from J, the gap between germline ends came to 10 bases. The entire variable domain, with the rest obtained from reference TRBV7-9 and TRBJ2-2, is as follows: DTGVSQNPRHKITKRGQNVTFRCDPISEHNRLYWYRQTLGQGPEFLTYFQNEAQLEKSRLLSDRFSAERPKGSFSTLEIQRTEQGDSAMYLCASSSNVGGELFFGEGSRLTVL.

This chain joins TRBV16 and TRBJ1-5; possible D gene TRBD1, 6 bases. The V and J ends lost 4 bases and 2 bases respectively, with 15 bases between them. Germline V CDR1 and CDR2: KGHSY, FQNENV. The CDR3 totals 16 residues. The CDR3, as DNA: TGTGCCAGCAGCCCAAAACAGGGCTCTGGCAATCAGCCCCAGCATTTT. It is translated as CASSPKQGSGNQPQHF.

The V gene is TRBV7-9, the J gene TRBJ1-1; D gene unclear. Germline-derived CDR1 and CDR2 are SEHNR and FQNEAQ (reference sequence). The CDR3 covers 14 residues. Trimming removed 2 bases at V and 3 bases at J, with 10 bases between. The CDR3 is CASSLSSGDTEAFF. In DNA, the CDR3 is TGTGCCAGCAGCTTATCCTCGGGAGACACTGAAGCTTTCTTT.

The rearrangement uses TRBV9 and TRBJ1-5; 9 nucleotides line up with TRBD1. J lost 4 bases, V lost 3 bases, and 8 bases had no gene match. Per germline, CDR1 SGDLS and CDR2 YYNGEE. This CDR3 spans 16 amino acids. Written as DNA, the CDR3 is TGTGCCAGCAGCGGGGGAGATGACAGGGGGAATCAGCCCCAGCATTTT. Its translation is CASSGGDDRGNQPQHF.

This clone was picked up one time. This sequence joins TRBV5-5 and TRBJ1-4, with D uncertain. The CDR3 has 14 residues. V was shortened by 4 bases and J by 2 bases, with 9 bases between the two germline ends. The germline V gene has CDR1 SGHKS and CDR2 YYEKEE (reference sequence). The CDR3, as DNA: TGTGCCAGCAGCCCTTCCAGTACTAATGAAAAACTGTTTTTT. It codes for CASSPSSTNEKLFF.

The CDR3 loop is CASSTSIDTGELFF. CDR3 DNA: TGCGCCAGCAGTACTTCCATAGACACCGGGGAGCTGTTTTTT. This chain connects TRBV10-1 to TRBJ2-2; D not resolved. The germline V gene encodes CDR1 WNHNN and CDR2 SYGVQD (reference sequence). CDR3 length: 14 residues. V was shortened by 5 bases and J by 3 bases, with 10 bases between the two germline ends.

This CDR3 reads CASSYRGGANYGYTF. CDR3 bases: TGTGCCAGCAGTTACAGGGGGGGGGCTAACTATGGCTACACCTTC. This chain connects TRBV6-5 to TRBJ1-2; possible D gene TRBD1, 6 bases. V dropped 2 bases and J dropped 0 bases, with 10 bases sitting between them. This CDR3 region has 15 residues. Germline V lookup: CDR1 MNHEY, CDR2 SVGAGI.

The V gene is TRBV4-3, the J gene TRBJ1-1; 10 bases are shared with TRBD1. The junction had 2 bases not matched to a gene; V was cut back by 3 bases and J by 1 base. CDR3 length: 15 amino acids. The V gene's germline CDR1 is LGHNA and CDR2 YSLEER. The CDR3 DNA reads TGCGCCAGCAGCCAGGACAGGGGGAGGAACACTGAAGCTTTCTTT. Its protein is CASSQDRGRNTEAFF.

This rearrangement joins TRBV19 to TRBJ1-5; 7 nucleotides match TRBD1. The germline gives CDR1 LNHDA, CDR2 SQIVND (reference sequence). The CDR3 extends over 14 amino acids. The V and J ends lost 6 bases and 2 bases, in that order; junction bases with no gene match: 4. Here the CDR3 DNA reads TGTGCCAGTAGCACAGGGGTGGGCAATCAGCCCCAGCATTTT. Its translation: CASSTGVGNQPQHF.

This sequence joins TRBV19 and TRBJ1-1, with a weak D call TRBD1 (5 bases). The CDR3 has 15 residues. Germline assignment: CDR1 LNHDA and CDR2 SQIVND (reference sequence). V lost 1 base to trimming and J lost 8 bases, with 17 bases between them. In nucleotides, the CDR3 is TGTGCCAGTAGTATAGTTTTATATGCACAGGCGGAAGCTTTCTTT. Amino acids: CASSIVLYAQAEAFF.

This chain joins TRBV15 and TRBJ2-2; 7 positions agree with TRBD1. The V and J ends lost 3 bases and 5 bases, in that order; junction bases with no gene match: 6. CDR1 is LNHNV and CDR2 is YYDKDF in the germline V gene (reference sequence). The CDR3 runs to 15 residues. The CDR3 bases are TGTGCCACCAGCAGTCCGACAGGGAAAACCGGGGAGCTGTTTTTT. Encoded protein: CATSSPTGKTGELFF.

The chain joins TRBV7-6 to TRBJ2-1, with D possibly being TRBD2 (6 bases). The CDR3 totals 16 residues. Per the germline V gene, CDR1 is SGHVS and CDR2 is FNYEAQ. V lost 3 bases and J 2 bases, leaving 14 bases between the germline ends. CDR3 amino acids: CASSFGTPTAYNEQFF. The CDR3 bases are TGTGCCAGCAGCTTCGGGACTCCCACTGCCTACAATGAGCAGTTCTTC.

The chain recombines TRBV6-7 with TRBJ2-7, with TRBD2 identical over 8 bases. TRBV6-7 is an ORF for which the function is uncertain. The V segment lost 0 bases and the J segment 5 bases; nucleotides outside the gene matches: 6. The CDR3 runs 15 residues. The CDR3 nucleotides are TGTGCCAGCAGTTACTCCGGGAGGGCCCTCAACGAGCAGTACTTC. It is translated as CASSYSGRALNEQYF.

The rearrangement uses TRBV7-2 and TRBJ2-7; maybe TRBD1 (6 bases). In germline, CDR1 is SGHTA, CDR2 FQGNSA. The CDR3 loop spans 15 amino acids. V dropped 5 bases and J dropped 2 bases, with 16 bases sitting between them. For the CDR3, the DNA is TGTGCCAGCAGCACCCGACCGGGACACACCTACGAGCAGTACTTC. Amino acids: CASSTRPGHTYEQYF.